This TCR beta chain is from a study of blood T cell repertoires in COVID-19. For the study at large: Collection of acute and convalescent COVID-19 samples took place in the United States, Italy and Spain.

A single count supports this clone. Authors' data handling: The assay estimated nucleated cells by amplifying reference gene primers. Repertoires were generated with immunoSEQ multiplex PCR, while TCRdb's copy carries only in-frame clones and drops some. Clonal size and the V and J genes are those of that table, whereas D and trimming came from the DNA. The table includes about 110,000 clones, approximately 80% detected once. The CDR3 loop spans 13 amino acids. CDR1 and CDR2 (germline): MNHEY, SMNVEV (reference sequence). V was shortened by 3 bases and J by 4 bases, with 10 bases between the two germline ends.

This chain joins TRBV27 and TRBJ2-7, with D tentatively TRBD1 (7 bases). This TCR derives from a woman aged 80 or older with acute or convalescent COVID-19. Sample: peripheral blood. The CDR3 DNA reads TGTGCCAGCAGTTTGGCAGGGGGGTACGAGCAGTACTTC. This gives the protein CASSLAGGYEQYF.